This entry is about one TCR beta chain. The antigen is unknown. V dropped 0 bases and J dropped 2; count of bases not matched to a gene: 17. The CDR3 is 20 residues long. The V gene's germline CDR1 is MGHRA and CDR2 YSYEKL. The authors built TCR beta libraries using iRepertoire HTBI primers and Arm-PCR of CDR3 regions. As originally analysed: Sequenced samples collectively carried some 60 TRBV and approximately 15 TRBJ segments. Each CDR3 protein gets one entry after TCRdb re-called the multiplex PCR reads with MiXCR. TCRdb's processing, not the authors', yielded these V and J calls. The table records over 400,000 distinct CDR3 sequences, 14% of them present only once. This entry comes from a study of regulatory T cells in long-lasting Graves disease. Whole-study results and caveats: The persistent group shared about 2,600 public clonotypes, more than the approximately 930 shared by new patients. TRBV28, TRBJ1-2 and TRBJ2-5 were favored in persistent disease.

As for time point: newly diagnosed GD, antithyroid drugs for less than 3 months. PBMC RNA was the source of the TCR library. The data also belong to a second study, concerning T cells in Graves' hyperthyroidism and ophthalmopathy.

The chain links TRBV4-1 to TRBJ2-7; 9 bases match TRBD2. This TCR derives from a woman aged 45-65 years with Graves disease. The sample was peripheral blood mononuclear cells (PBMCs), taken at new diagnosis, from a patient treated with antithyroid drugs. DNA of the CDR3: TGCGCCAGCAGCCAAGACCAGGCTCGGACTAGCGCGAGCCGAACCTACGAGCAGTACTTC. This encodes CASSQDQARTSASRTYEQYF.